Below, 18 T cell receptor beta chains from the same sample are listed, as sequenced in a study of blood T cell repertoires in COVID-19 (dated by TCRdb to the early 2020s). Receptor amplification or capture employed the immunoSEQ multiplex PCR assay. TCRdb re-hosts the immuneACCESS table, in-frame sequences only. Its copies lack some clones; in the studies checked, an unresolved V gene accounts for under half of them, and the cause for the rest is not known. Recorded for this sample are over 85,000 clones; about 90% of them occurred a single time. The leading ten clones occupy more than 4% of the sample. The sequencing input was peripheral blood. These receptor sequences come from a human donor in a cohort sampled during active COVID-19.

The CDR3, as DNA: TGTGCCAGCAAACGGGACAGGCAAGAGACCCAGTACTTC. Its protein product is CASKRDRQETQYF. The chain employs TRBV2 and TRBJ2-5, with TRBD1 matching 8 bases. Trimming at V came to 7 bases and at J to 2 bases, leaving 3 bases not matched to a gene. Germline V gene data show CDR1 as SNHLY and CDR2 as FYNNEI. The CDR3 is made up of 13 amino acids.

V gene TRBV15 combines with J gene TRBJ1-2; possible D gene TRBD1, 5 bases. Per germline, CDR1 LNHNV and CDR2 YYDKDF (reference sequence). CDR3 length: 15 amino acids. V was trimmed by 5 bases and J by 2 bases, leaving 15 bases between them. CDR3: CATSPEGEGNYGYTF. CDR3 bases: TGTGCCACCAGCCCCGAAGGGGAGGGGAACTATGGCTACACCTTC.

Here the CDR3 reads CASSYRDREYF. Here the CDR3 DNA reads TGTGCCAGCAGTTACAGGGACAGGGAGTACTTC. The rearrangement joins TRBV6-5 to TRBJ2-7; 9 positions match TRBD1. The V and J ends lost 2 bases and 11 bases, in that order; junction bases with no gene match: 1. This CDR3 contains 11 residues. Germline V gene data show CDR1 as MNHEY and CDR2 as SVGAGI.

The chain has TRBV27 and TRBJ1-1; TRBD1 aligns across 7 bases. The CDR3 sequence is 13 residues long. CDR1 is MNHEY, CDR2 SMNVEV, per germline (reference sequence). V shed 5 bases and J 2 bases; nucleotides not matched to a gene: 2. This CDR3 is CASSRDRNTEAFF. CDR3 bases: TGTGCCAGCAGTAGGGACAGAAACACTGAAGCTTTCTTT.

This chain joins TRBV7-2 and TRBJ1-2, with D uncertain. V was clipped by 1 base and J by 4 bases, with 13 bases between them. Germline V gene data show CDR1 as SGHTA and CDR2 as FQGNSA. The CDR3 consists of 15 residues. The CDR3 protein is CASSLVVADFYGYTF. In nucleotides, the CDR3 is TGTGCCAGCAGCTTAGTAGTGGCAGACTTCTATGGCTACACCTTC.

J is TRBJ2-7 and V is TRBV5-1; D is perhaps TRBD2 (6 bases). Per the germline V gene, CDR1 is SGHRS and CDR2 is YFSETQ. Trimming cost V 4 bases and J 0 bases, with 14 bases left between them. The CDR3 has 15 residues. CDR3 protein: CASSPEIAASYEQYF. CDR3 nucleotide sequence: TGCGCCAGCAGCCCCGAGATAGCGGCCTCCTACGAGCAGTACTTC.

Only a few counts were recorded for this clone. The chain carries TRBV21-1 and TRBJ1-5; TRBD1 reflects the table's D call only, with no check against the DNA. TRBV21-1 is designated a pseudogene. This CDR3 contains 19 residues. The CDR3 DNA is TGTGCCAGCAGCAATTGGGACAGGGTGTTTTCCGATAGCAATCAGCCCCAGCATTTT. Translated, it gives CASSNWDRVFSDSNQPQHF.

In DNA, the CDR3 is TGTGCCAGCAGCTTCGGACAGGGTCCCACCGGGGAGCTGTTTTTT. This translates into CASSFGQGPTGELFF. V and J are TRBV7-9 and TRBJ2-2, with 8 bases identical to TRBD1. CDR1 is SEHNR and CDR2 is FQNEAQ in the germline V gene (reference sequence). J gave up 4 bases and V 3 bases, and 4 bases lay outside the gene matches. This CDR3 comprises 15 residues.

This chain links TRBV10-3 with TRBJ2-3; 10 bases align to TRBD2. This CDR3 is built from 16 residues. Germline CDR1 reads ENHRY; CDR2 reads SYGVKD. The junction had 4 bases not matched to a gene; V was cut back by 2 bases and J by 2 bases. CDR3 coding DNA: TGTGCCATCAGTGAGACTAGCGGGGCATACACAGATACGCAGTATTTT. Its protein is CAISETSGAYTDTQYF.

The DNA for the CDR3 is TGTGCCAGCAGCTCGGACAGCTACGAGCAGTACTTC. Translation gives CASSSDSYEQYF. The chain has TRBV12-3 or TRBV12-4 and TRBJ2-7, with a tentative D call TRBD1 (6 bases). This CDR3 region has 12 residues. Trimming pared 6 bases from V and 3 bases from J, leaving 9 bases between.

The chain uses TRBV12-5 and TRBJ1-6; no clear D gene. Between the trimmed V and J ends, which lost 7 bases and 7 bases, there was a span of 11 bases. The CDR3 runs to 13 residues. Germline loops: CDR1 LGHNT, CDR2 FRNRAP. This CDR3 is CASAPRGNSPLHF. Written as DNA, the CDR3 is TGTGCTAGTGCCCCTCGGGGAAATTCACCCCTCCACTTT.

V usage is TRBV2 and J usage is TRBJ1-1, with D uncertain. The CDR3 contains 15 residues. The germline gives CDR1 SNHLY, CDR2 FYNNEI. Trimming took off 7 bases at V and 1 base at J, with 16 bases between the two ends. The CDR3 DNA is TGTGCCAGCACCCCGGACTCTCGAAAGAACACTGAAGCTTTCTTT. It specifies CASTPDSRKNTEAFF.

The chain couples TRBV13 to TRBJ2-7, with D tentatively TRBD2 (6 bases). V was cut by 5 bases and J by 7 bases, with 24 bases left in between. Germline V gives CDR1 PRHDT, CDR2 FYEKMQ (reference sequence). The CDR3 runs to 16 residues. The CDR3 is CASSPRWRGYPREQYF. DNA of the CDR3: TGTGCCAGCAGCCCCCGGTGGAGGGGATATCCTAGAGAGCAGTACTTC.

The chain's CDR3 is CASSLGDPGEQYF. CDR3 DNA: TGCGCCAGCAGCTTGGGAGATCCGGGAGAGCAGTACTTC. V and J are TRBV5-1 and TRBJ2-7, with D maybe TRBD2 (5 bases). Germline-derived CDR1 and CDR2 are SGHRS and YFSETQ. The V and J ends lost 0 bases and 7 bases respectively, with 11 bases between them. This CDR3 has 13 residues. Variable domain in full (rest from reference TRBV5-1 and TRBJ2-7): KAGVTQTPRYLIKTRGQQVTLSCSPISGHRSVSWYQQTPGQGLQFLFEYFSETQRNKGNFPGRFSGRQFSNSRSEMNVSTLELGDSALYLCASSLGDPGEQYFGPGTRLTVT.

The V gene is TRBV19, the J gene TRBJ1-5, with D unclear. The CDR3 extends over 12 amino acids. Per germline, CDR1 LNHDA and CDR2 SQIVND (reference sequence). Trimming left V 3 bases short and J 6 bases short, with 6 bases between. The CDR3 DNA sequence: TGTGCCAGTAGTATTCCCGGTCAGCCCCAGCATTTT. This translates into CASSIPGQPQHF. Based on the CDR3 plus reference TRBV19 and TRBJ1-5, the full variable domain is DGGITQSPKYLFRKEGQNVTLSCEQNLNHDAMYWYRQDPGQGLRLIYYSQIVNDFQKGDIAEGYSVSREKKESFPLTVTSAQKNPTAFYLCASSIPGQPQHFGDGTRLSIL.

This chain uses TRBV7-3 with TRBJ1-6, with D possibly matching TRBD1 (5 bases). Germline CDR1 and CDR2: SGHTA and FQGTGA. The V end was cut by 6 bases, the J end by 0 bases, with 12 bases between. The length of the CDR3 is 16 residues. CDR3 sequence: CASRRDGSSYNSPLHF. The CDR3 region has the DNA TGTGCCAGCAGGCGGGACGGCAGCTCCTATAATTCACCCCTCCACTTT.

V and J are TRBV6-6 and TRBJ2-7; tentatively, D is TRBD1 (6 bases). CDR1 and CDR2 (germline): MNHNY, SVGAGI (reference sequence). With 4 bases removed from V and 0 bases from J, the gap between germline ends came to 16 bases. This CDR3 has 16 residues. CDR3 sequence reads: CASSSHSGTSSYEQYF. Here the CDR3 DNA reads TGTGCCAGCAGTTCGCACTCGGGGACAAGCTCCTACGAGCAGTACTTC.

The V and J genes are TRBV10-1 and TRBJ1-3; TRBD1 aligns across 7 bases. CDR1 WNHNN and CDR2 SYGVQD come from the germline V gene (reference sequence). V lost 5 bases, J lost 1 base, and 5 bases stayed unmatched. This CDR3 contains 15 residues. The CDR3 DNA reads TGCGCCAGCAGTCCAGCGACAGGGTCTGGAAACACCATATATTTT. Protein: CASSPATGSGNTIYF.